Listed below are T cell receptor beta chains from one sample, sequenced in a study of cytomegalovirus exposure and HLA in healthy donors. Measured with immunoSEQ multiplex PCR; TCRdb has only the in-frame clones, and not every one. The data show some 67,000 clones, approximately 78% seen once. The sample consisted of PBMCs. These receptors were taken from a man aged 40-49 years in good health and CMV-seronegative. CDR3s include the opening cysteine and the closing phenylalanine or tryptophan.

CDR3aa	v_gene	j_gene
CSSNLGQAYEQYF	TRBV7-8	TRBJ2-7
CASSYGTPYNEQFF	TRBV6-5	TRBJ2-1
CASSLDRTASSYEQYF	TRBV11-2	TRBJ2-7
CASSPGTGGIITEAFF	TRBV5-4	TRBJ1-1
CASSGLAGSYNEQFF	TRBV11-3	TRBJ2-1
CASSLVGGEGEKLFF	TRBV7-2	TRBJ1-4
CASSLDSSGNTIYF	TRBV5-1	TRBJ1-3
CASSWTSGANVLTF	TRBV10-2	TRBJ2-6
CASLTSGPYNEQFF	TRBV6-1	TRBJ2-1
CASSLGGVSSRLGQYF	TRBV5-4	TRBJ2-7
CASSSASGGYEQYF	TRBV5-1	-
CASSQGGGTGRQETQYF	TRBV4-2	TRBJ2-5
CASSKDSNYGYTF	TRBV5-8	TRBJ1-2
CASSSKTGGLYEQYF	TRBV5-4	TRBJ2-7
CASSPGLAYNEQFF	TRBV11-3	TRBJ2-1
CASSLRVVVNTEAFF	TRBV2	TRBJ1-1
CASSSDRKQPQHF	TRBV10-2	TRBJ1-5
CASSKEKVLRDRGYGYTF	TRBV21-1	TRBJ1-2
CASSEVTPSTGNTIYF	TRBV9	TRBJ1-3
CASSGGGTTYEQYF	TRBV10-2	TRBJ2-7
CASSLRTGLNTGELFF	TRBV7-9	TRBJ2-2
CASSHQGSGETQYF	TRBV7-9	TRBJ2-5
CASSWPGGPNEKLFF	TRBV5-5	TRBJ1-4
CASSTGTSSYEQYF	TRBV19	TRBJ2-7
CASRDKFTQTGGRETQYF	TRBV5-1	TRBJ2-5
CASSLGPRGLTGELFF	TRBV19	TRBJ2-2
CASSPVEGLNTGELFF	TRBV5-1	TRBJ2-2
CSVVPGQGRNTGGNEQFF	TRBV29-1	TRBJ2-1
CASSSPGTGFSYGYTF	TRBV5-4	TRBJ1-2
CASSLSTGTAPTIYF	TRBV11-3	TRBJ1-3
CASSSGLLAADLSYEQYF	TRBV7-8	TRBJ2-7
CASSLGDRATQPQHF	TRBV7-9	TRBJ1-5
CASSLDWTSGGESDTQYF	TRBV5-5	TRBJ2-3
CSASGQGNTIYF	TRBV29-1	TRBJ1-3
CASSLGRDSIFEQYF	TRBV5-4	TRBJ2-7
CASSPRSASNQYF	TRBV7-2	TRBJ2-4
CASSLLGEQYF	TRBV11-2	-
CASSNIGTGNTGELFF	TRBV25-1	TRBJ2-2
CASSTATGNTEAFF	TRBV27	TRBJ1-1
CASSTRGIGGSQPQHF	TRBV19	TRBJ1-5
CASSPLQGRSVPGYTF	TRBV27	TRBJ1-2
CASSTGDGYGYTF	TRBV18	TRBJ1-2
CASSRAGEGETQYF	TRBV5-1	TRBJ2-5
CASKASPGGQETQYF	TRBV5-1	TRBJ2-5
CASSQTRTGEAFF	TRBV5-5	TRBJ1-1
CASMGGSGNTIYF	TRBV6-6	TRBJ1-3
CASTKNTEAFF	TRBV5-8	TRBJ1-1
CASSSAREGSYNEQFF	TRBV11-3	TRBJ2-1
CASSVAGGELFF	TRBV25-1	TRBJ2-2
CASSIKGFGQPQHF	TRBV19	TRBJ1-5
CASSKRETYNEQFF	TRBV5-8	TRBJ2-1
CASSQRQGAPETQYF	TRBV19	TRBJ2-5
CASSFGQSGF	TRBV6-5	TRBJ1-1
CASTKHGAGNTIYF	TRBV6-5	TRBJ1-3
CASSVGTSGYNEQFF	TRBV7-9	TRBJ2-1